This T cell receptor beta chain was recovered during a study of T cells expressing NK-cell markers. General study findings and limits: These clonotypes additionally ranked first within the CD3+CD56-NKG2C+ fraction of a few donors.

Germline CDR1 and CDR2: SGHRS and YFSETQ. The CDR3 length is 14 residues. A remark on this clonotype: Antigen unknown.

What made the TCR beta cDNA was 5'RACE template switching with UMIs. No DNA is given; TCRdb re-called the 5' RACE reads and lists each CDR3 protein once. The sample data list 350,000 to 400,000 distinct CDR3 sequences. Sequencing was done on a sample of blood T cells: a sorted CD56 or NKG2C T cell subset, CD4+ or CD8+ T cells, or bulk PBMC T cells (not recorded which). This TCR came from a woman aged 45-65 years in good health. The chain couples TRBV5-1 to TRBJ2-1; the TRBD2 assignment by TCRdb is unverifiable without DNA. The CDR3 here is CASSSFGLANEQFF.